This T cell receptor beta chain originates from a study of T-cell memory formation after mild COVID-19. Study overall: TCR clusters showed largely donor specificity.

Germline V gives CDR1 MNHEY, CDR2 SVGAGI. The CDR3 sequence is 14 residues long. The V end lost 2 bases, the J end lost 2 bases, and 7 bases lay between the germline ends. MiXCR, run by TCRdb on the 5' RACE reads, gives a single entry per CDR3 protein. The sample lists roughly 410,000 distinct CDR3 sequences, approximately 25% occurring once. This clonotype originated in an adult woman who had mild COVID-19 (a few samples of this study predate the infection). Cell type and time point are not known. The chain carries TRBV6-5 and TRBJ1-5; D remains ambiguous. The sample taken for sequencing was PBMCs or a T cell subset sorted from them (not recorded which). CDR3 nucleotides: TGTGCCAGCAGTTACGTAGAGGGCAATCAGCCCCAGCATTTT. It codes for CASSYVEGNQPQHF.